These T cell receptor beta chains were read from a single sample in a study of T cell changes during pregnancy in multiple sclerosis. Here immunoSEQ multiplex PCR was the method, and the copy in TCRdb shows in-frame clones only, minus some. Of approximately 60,000 clones listed, around 93% are singletons. This specimen consisted of CD4+ T cells from peripheral blood mononuclear cells, obtained before pregnancy. The source of these receptors is a female donor with multiple sclerosis, enrolled in a pregnancy study. Both conserved end residues are part of each CDR3. Each record gives: D gene, CDR3 length, J gene, V gene, clone size, CDR3 DNA, CDR3 protein. The D gene is left open where the match is weak. The size entry is marked missing in some rows and otherwise reads once, few, many or a size class.

. | 12 | TRBJ2-1 | TRBV7-2 | . | TGTGCCAGCAGCTTAAGCTCACGCGAGCAGTTCTTC | CASSLSSREQFF
. | 15 | TRBJ2-5 | TRBV11-3 | . | TGTGCCAGCAGCTTAATCTCTGGGATGGAGGGGACCCAGTACTTC | CASSLISGMEGTQYF
. | 14 | TRBJ1-6 | TRBV4-3 | . | TGCGCCAGCAGCCAAGAGCCGACAGCTTCACCCCTCCACTTT | CASSQEPTASPLHF
. | 11 | TRBJ2-3 | TRBV20-1 | . | TGCAGTGCTAGACAAACGTCGGCGCAGTATTTT | CSARQTSAQYF
. | 16 | TRBJ2-2 | TRBV5-1 | . | TGCGCCAGCAGCTTGGAAGGAGGGCTGGACACCGGGGAGCTGTTTTTT | CASSLEGGLDTGELFF
. | 15 | TRBJ2-7 | TRBV15 | . | TGTGCCACCAGCAGGGGTGTAGGGGTGATCTACGAGCAGTACTTC | CATSRGVGVIYEQYF
. | 16 | TRBJ2-1 | TRBV7-9 | . | TGTGCCAGCAGCAAAAGGGGCCTAGCGCCAAACAATGAGCAGTTCTTC | CASSKRGLAPNNEQFF
. | 15 | TRBJ1-5 | TRBV19 | . | TGTGCCAGTAGTATAGGACAGAAGAACCGGCAGCCCCAGCATTTT | CASSIGQKNRQPQHF
. | 14 | TRBJ1-2 | TRBV7-9 | . | TGTGCCAGCAGCTCAAATTCAGGGTTGGGTGGCTACACCTTC | CASSSNSGLGGYTF
. | 15 | TRBJ1-6 | TRBV14 | . | TGTGCCAGCAGCCAAGATCCGATAGGGAGGTCACCCCTCCACTTT | CASSQDPIGRSPLHF
TRBD2 | 15 | TRBJ2-3 | TRBV19 | . | TGTGCCAGTAGTACGACTAGCGGTCGCACAGATACGCAGTATTTT | CASSTTSGRTDTQYF
. | 15 | TRBJ2-3 | TRBV5-5 | . | TGTGCCAGCAGCTTGGTTGCCCAGCGGAGAGATACGCAGTATTTT | CASSLVAQRRDTQYF
. | 16 | TRBJ1-2 | TRBV19 | . | TGTGCCAGTATGGGTTCCGGCACAGGGAATCTCTATGGCTACACCTTC | CASMGSGTGNLYGYTF
TRBD2 | 15 | TRBJ2-2 | TRBV6-1 | . | TGTGCCAGCAGTGAAGCGGGAGGGAGGACCGGGGAGCTGTTTTTT | CASSEAGGRTGELFF
TRBD2 | 16 | TRBJ2-1 | TRBV7-9 | . | TGTGCCAGCAGCTGGACTAGCGGGAGGGGATACAATGAGCAGTTCTTC | CASSWTSGRGYNEQFF
. | 18 | TRBJ2-1 | TRBV11-3 | . | TGTGCCAGCAGCTTAGCTCTACAGGCACTTCACAGGGCGGGTGAGCAGTTCTTC | CASSLALQALHRAGEQFF
TRBD2 | 17 | TRBJ2-5 | TRBV15 | . | TGTGCCACCAGCAGTCGGTCAAGCGGGATGAGAGGAGAGACCCAGTACTTC | CATSSRSSGMRGETQYF
TRBD1 | 14 | TRBJ1-5 | TRBV28 | . | TGTGCCAGCCGGACAGGGGGCTCCGGTCAGCCCCAGCATTTT | CASRTGGSGQPQHF
TRBD1 | 16 | TRBJ2-1 | TRBV5-1 | . | TGCGCCAGCAGCTGGGCCGGGACAGGGAGGGGGAATGAGCAGTTCTTC | CASSWAGTGRGNEQFF
TRBD1 | 18 | TRBJ2-7 | TRBV5-1 | . | TGCGCCAGCAGCTCGGGCGGAACCGGGACAGGGGAACCCAACGAGCAGTACTTC | CASSSGGTGTGEPNEQYF
TRBD2 | 15 | TRBJ2-1 | TRBV7-9 | . | TGTGCCAGCAGACAGACTAGCGGGAGGGCCTATGAGCAGTTCTTC | CASRQTSGRAYEQFF
. | 16 | TRBJ1-1 | TRBV21-1 | . | TGTGCCAGCAGCAAAGTTGGGACAGCAAATAAGGTGGAAGCTTTCTTT | CASSKVGTANKVEAFF
. | 14 | TRBJ2-3 | TRBV6-4 | . | TGTGCCAGCAGTGACTCCACCAAAGCCCATACGCAGTATTTT | CASSDSTKAHTQYF
TRBD1 | 16 | TRBJ1-3 | TRBV7-2 | once | TGTGCCAGCAGCCCCTCAGGGGGCCCCTCTGGAAACACCATATATTTT | CASSPSGGPSGNTIYF
TRBD1 | 13 | TRBJ2-1 | TRBV6-1 | once | TGTGCCACCCGGGACAGGGGGAGCAATGAGCAGTTCTTC | CATRDRGSNEQFF